This entry concerns a single T cell receptor beta chain. This sample stems from a study of shared clonotypes between healthy human individuals. Produced via immunoSEQ multiplex PCR; TCRdb's table is partial and in-frame only. The data show more than 150,000 clones, over 80% seen once. V gave up 3 bases and J gave up 8 bases, with 13 bases separating them. Per germline, CDR1 LNHDA and CDR2 SQIVND (reference sequence). The CDR3 length is 13 residues. This receptor was identified in a woman in her twenties or thirties in good health. V is TRBV19 and J is TRBJ1-2; D is perhaps TRBD1 (5 bases). The specimen was naive CD4+ T cells sorted from blood. The subset here: CD45RA+ positively selected. The CDR3 DNA is TGTGCCAGTAGTATTTCACAGGCGGAAGGCTACACCTTC. It specifies CASSISQAEGYTF.